This T cell receptor (beta chain) was identified during a study of CD8+CD57+ T cells in acquired aplastic anemia. CDR3 and TCR beta VDJ profiling relied on genomic DNA as the template. TCRdb processed the reads anew with MiXCR; each CDR3 protein has one entry. The repertoire includes approximately 250,000 distinct CDR3 sequences, 82% of them detected once, and approximately 40% sits in the top ten. Sequencing involved patients with CD8+CD57+ cell expansion previously shown by flow cytometry. Severe acquired aplastic anemia was present in all patients. On this clonotype: Sequence at one end of the junction differs from germline and may be a read error.

Per germline, CDR1 SSHAT and CDR2 FNYEAQ (reference sequence). The CDR3 loop spans 15 amino acids. The chain has TRBV7-7 and TRBJ2-2, with D perhaps matching TRBD1 (6 bases). The sample consisted of sorted CD4+, CD8+, or CD8+CD57+ T cells (not recorded which) from PBMCs. The receptor was isolated from a human donor with aplastic anemia. In nucleotides, the CDR3 is TGTGCTAGCAGCTCCACAGGGAGTAACACCGGGGAGCTGTTTTTT. Translating gives CASSSTGSNTGELFF.